These 6 T cell receptor beta chains came from one sample sequenced in a study of T cells in Graves' hyperthyroidism and ophthalmopathy. Amplified TCR beta CDR3 regions came from RNA transcripts. Initially, a first-round RT-PCR of the TCR CDR3 employed the HTBI primer set. TCRdb used MiXCR to reprocess the multiplex PCR reads, holding one entry per CDR3 protein. The sample lists over 350,000 distinct CDR3 sequences, roughly 14% occurring once. The sample was blood. These receptor sequences come from a man between 18 and 35 years old with Graves' ophthalmopathy.

In its sample, this clonotype was seen many times. This chain joins TRBV20-1 and TRBJ2-3; tentative D call: TRBD2 (6 bases). Trimming cost V 3 bases and J 0 bases, with 10 bases left between them. This CDR3 spans 14 amino acids. CDR1 is DFQATT and CDR2 is SNEGSKA in the germline V gene (reference sequence). The CDR3 bases are TGCAGTGCTAGTCTTAGCGGTAGCACAGATACGCAGTATTTT. This sequence encodes CSASLSGSTDTQYF.

This clonotype was seen repeatedly, ten times or more. The chain is built from TRBV6-1 and TRBJ2-5, with 10 bases lining up with TRBD2. V trimming: 8 bases; J trimming: 1 base; junction bases outside the gene matches: 10. The CDR3 contains 16 residues. The germline CDR1 and CDR2 sequences are MNHNS and SASEGT. The CDR3 coding sequence is TGTGCCAGCGCCACTGGCCTAGCGGGGGCCCAAGAGACCCAGTACTTC. Translated: CASATGLAGAQETQYF.

This clonotype was detected many times. This sequence joins TRBV3-1 and TRBJ2-7; D is unresolved. This CDR3 contains 12 residues. From germline, CDR1 is LGHDT and CDR2 YNNKEL (reference sequence). Trimming cost V 5 bases and J 5 bases, with 10 bases left between them. CDR3 protein: CASSYLGNEQYF. The DNA of the CDR3 is TGTGCCAGCAGCTACCTAGGTAACGAGCAGTACTTC.

This clonotype occurred many times. The rearrangement joins TRBV9 to TRBJ2-1, with 10 bases fitting TRBD2. V gave up 3 bases and J gave up 3 bases; unmatched junction bases: 3. Germline V CDR1 and CDR2: SGDLS, YYNGEE. The CDR3 has 15 residues. The CDR3 DNA sequence: TGTGCCAGCAGCGACCGGACTAGCGGCTACAATGAGCAGTTCTTC. It translates to CASSDRTSGYNEQFF.

The chain uses TRBV12-3 or TRBV12-4 and TRBJ2-5; a possible D gene is TRBD1 (6 bases). This CDR3 region has 13 residues. V lost 1 base, J lost 6 bases, and 9 bases lay in between. The CDR3 loop reads CASSLEGTKTQYF. The CDR3 bases are TGTGCCAGCAGTTTAGAAGGGACAAAGACCCAGTACTTC.

This clonotype was picked up a small number of times. The V call is TRBV27, the J call TRBJ2-7, with unresolved D. This CDR3 contains 13 residues. Germline V gene lookup returns CDR1 MNHEY and CDR2 SMNVEV (reference sequence). Trimming stripped 4 bases from V and 5 bases from J, with 12 bases between. The CDR3 DNA is TGTGCCAGCAGTTCCTTTAGAGGAGACGAGCAGTACTTC. Its translation is CASSSFRGDEQYF.